This T cell receptor beta chain was sequenced for a study of T-cell reconstitution after alpha-beta-depleted transplantation in children. The library targeted TCRbeta and was prepared with unique molecular identifiers. TCRdb redid the calling of the PCR reads with MiXCR, one entry per CDR3 protein. The sample lists 640,000 or so distinct CDR3 sequences, around 16% occurring once. Per the germline V gene, CDR1 is SNHLY and CDR2 is FYNNEI. The CDR3 has 15 residues. V dropped 5 bases and J dropped 0 bases, with 13 bases sitting between them. Material: PBMCs from the stem cell graft donor, obtained from the stem cell graft. The gene calls are TRBV2 and TRBJ1-1, with D tentatively TRBD1 (6 bases). The TCR sequence derives from a human donor who donated a stem cell graft to a child with acute myeloid leukemia. The CDR3 DNA is TGTGCCAGCAGTCGACAGGCAGTGATGAACACTGAAGCTTTCTTT. As protein: CASSRQAVMNTEAFF.